This T cell receptor beta chain is from a study of T cell responses to AZD1222 COVID-19 vaccine. Study results and caveats: There were mostly white British donors and more females than males, and clonal diversity was possibly underestimated. Spike was spanned by vaccine-associated CD4 TCRs, which were dominant at 160-218 and 743-854. Reportedly, nearly half the spike-specific TCRs target unmutated variant regions.

The V gene's germline CDR1 is SGHVS and CDR2 FQNEAQ. With 10 bases removed from V and 10 bases from J, the gap between germline ends came to 31 bases. The CDR3 loop spans 16 amino acids. Remarks on this clone: Its target is unknown.

Assay: immunoSEQ multiplex PCR; the TCRdb copy retains only in-frame clones and omits some. This sample yields about 190,000 clones, of which around 92% are seen a single time; 1% to 1.5% belongs to the top ten. The receptor's source is an adult in good health. V and J are TRBV7-8 and TRBJ1-2; possibly TRBD1 for D (5 bases). Sequencing was performed on peripheral blood, taken on day 0 of AZD1222 vaccination. CDR3 amino acids: CAKTGGAPLRPGLYTF. The CDR3, as DNA: TGTGCCAAAACGGGAGGGGCCCCCTTACGACCCGGGCTCTACACCTTC.